Detailed here is one TCR beta chain. Its antigen remains unknown. This entry comes from a study of T cell responses to AZD1222 COVID-19 vaccine. The CDR3 loop spans 12 amino acids. V lost 1 base and J 5 bases, leaving 6 bases between the germline ends. The germline CDR1 and CDR2 sequences are SGHAT and FQDESV (reference sequence). The protocol was immunoSEQ multiplex PCR, while the TCRdb copy is restricted to in-frame clones and leaves out a portion. Here the sample spans more than 100,000 clones, around 90% being singletons. General study results and limits: Spike regions recognized by vaccine-associated CD4 TCRs spanned the protein, led by 160-218 and 743-854. Seropositive status at baseline applied to only six AZD1222 recipients. White British ancestry dominated among donors, who included more females, and clonal diversity was possibly underestimated.

The sequencing used peripheral blood, collected on day 0 of AZD1222 vaccination. The receptor's source is an adult in good health. The rearrangement uses TRBV11-1 and TRBJ2-7; no definite D call. The CDR3 DNA follows: TGTGCCAGCAGCTTAGTACGGAACGAGCAGTACTTC. Amino acids: CASSLVRNEQYF.